These T cell receptor beta chains were read from a single sample in a study of blood T cell repertoires in COVID-19. The table came from immunoSEQ multiplex PCR; TCRdb's copy has only in-frame clones and leaves some out. The data hold hundreds of thousands of clones, with about 82% observed a single time. The sample consisted of peripheral blood. Receptors originate from a woman older than 75 with COVID-19, enrolled during active disease. CDR3s include the opening cysteine and the closing phenylalanine or tryptophan. A D gene is named only where the DNA matches it firmly. Where a row states a size, it is once, few, many or the class of an expanded clone; other rows omit it.

D: TRBD2; J: TRBJ2-3; size: NA; V: TRBV10-2; DNA: TGCGCCAGCAGTGGGGGTAGCGGGGGAACAGATACGCAGTATTTT; CDR3: CASSGGSGGTDTQYF
D: NA; J: TRBJ1-1; size: NA; V: TRBV20-1; DNA: TGCAGTGCTAGACGCACTGAAGCTTTCTTT; CDR3: CSARRTEAFF
D: NA; J: TRBJ2-1; size: NA; V: TRBV21-1; DNA: TGTGCCAGCAGCAAAGGAAGATTAGGTGGAGATGAGCAGTTCTTC; CDR3: CASSKGRLGGDEQFF
D: NA; J: TRBJ2-7; size: many; V: TRBV4-2; DNA: TGTGCCAGCAGCCAAGATTGGCAGGGTAGTTTCATCTACGAGCAGTACTTC; CDR3: CASSQDWQGSFIYEQYF
D: TRBD1; J: TRBJ1-2; size: NA; V: TRBV7-9; DNA: TGTGCCAGCAATCTTAGTGGCAGGGGGCACGGCTACACCTTC; CDR3: CASNLSGRGHGYTF
D: NA; J: TRBJ2-2; size: NA; V: TRBV3-1/TRBV3-2; DNA: TGTGCCAGCAACCTTGGGGGGAGCACCGGGGAGCTGTTTTTT; CDR3: CASNLGGSTGELFF
D: NA; J: TRBJ1-4; size: few; V: TRBV30; DNA: TGTGCCTGGAGATCAGGGTTTAGTGAAAAACTGTTTTTT; CDR3: CAWRSGFSEKLFF
D: TRBD1; J: TRBJ2-3; size: NA; V: TRBV9; DNA: TGTGCCAGCAGCGCCGGGACAGGGAGCACAGATACGCAGTATTTT; CDR3: CASSAGTGSTDTQYF
D: TRBD1; J: TRBJ2-7; size: NA; V: TRBV6-2/TRBV6-3; DNA: TGTGCCAGCAGTTACTCGGCTCGGACAGGGGAATACTACGAGCAGTACTTC; CDR3: CASSYSARTGEYYEQYF
D: TRBD1; J: TRBJ2-7; size: once; V: TRBV15; DNA: TGTGCCACCAGCGTAAGACAGGGGTTTACCTACGAGCAGTACTTC; CDR3: CATSVRQGFTYEQYF
D: TRBD1; J: TRBJ1-1; size: NA; V: TRBV5-1; DNA: TGCGCCAGCAGCTCGACAGGGGGAACTGAAGCTTTCTTT; CDR3: CASSSTGGTEAFF
D: TRBD2; J: TRBJ2-1; size: NA; V: TRBV6-2/TRBV6-3; DNA: TGTGCCAGCAGTCCAGGCCTAGCGGGGGGGTACAATGAGCAGTTCTTC; CDR3: CASSPGLAGGYNEQFF
D: NA; J: TRBJ2-5; size: NA; V: TRBV5-1; DNA: TGCGCCAGCAGCTTCGGTTTCCAAGAGACCCAGTACTTC; CDR3: CASSFGFQETQYF
D: TRBD1; J: TRBJ2-2; size: NA; V: TRBV7-6; DNA: TGTGCCAGCAGCTCTACAGGGGTCACTAACACCGGGGAGCTGTTTTTT; CDR3: CASSSTGVTNTGELFF
D: TRBD1; J: TRBJ1-1; size: NA; V: TRBV29-1; DNA: TGCAGCGTTGAAGGGACAGGTGTCGAAGCTTTCTTT; CDR3: CSVEGTGVEAFF
D: TRBD2; J: TRBJ2-1; size: NA; V: TRBV6-6; DNA: TGTGCCAGCAGTTTACTAGCGGGGGGGCCTTTTGAGCAGTTCTTC; CDR3: CASSLLAGGPFEQFF
D: NA; J: TRBJ1-1; size: NA; V: TRBV7-9; DNA: TGTGCCAGCAGCCCGCTGGGAGGGATGGGGAACACTGAAGCTTTCTTT; CDR3: CASSPLGGMGNTEAFF
D: NA; J: TRBJ1-1; size: NA; V: TRBV19; DNA: TGTGCCAGTAGTAGGTTCCGCGACTATGAAGCTTTCTTT; CDR3: CASSRFRDYEAFF
D: TRBD1; J: TRBJ1-2; size: NA; V: TRBV28; DNA: TGTGCCAGCAGCGTACTCGGGACAGGGGGAGAAACCTATGGCTACACCTTC; CDR3: CASSVLGTGGETYGYTF
D: TRBD1; J: TRBJ2-3; size: once; V: TRBV5-1; DNA: TGCGCCAGCAGCCGTGGACAGGGCGGCACAGATACGCAGTATTTT; CDR3: CASSRGQGGTDTQYF
D: TRBD1; J: TRBJ1-4; size: NA; V: TRBV19; DNA: TGTGCCAGTAGTGACAGGGGGATTATCACAACTAATGAAAAACTGTTTTTT; CDR3: CASSDRGIITTNEKLFF
D: TRBD1; J: TRBJ2-1; size: few; V: TRBV6-2/TRBV6-3; DNA: TGTGCCAGCAGTTCGGGACAGATCTACAATGAGCAGTTCTTC; CDR3: CASSSGQIYNEQFF
D: TRBD1; J: TRBJ1-5; size: NA; V: TRBV6-2/TRBV6-3; DNA: TGTGCCAGCAGCCGCCCGGGACAGTCCCCCAATCAGCCCCAGCATTTT; CDR3: CASSRPGQSPNQPQHF